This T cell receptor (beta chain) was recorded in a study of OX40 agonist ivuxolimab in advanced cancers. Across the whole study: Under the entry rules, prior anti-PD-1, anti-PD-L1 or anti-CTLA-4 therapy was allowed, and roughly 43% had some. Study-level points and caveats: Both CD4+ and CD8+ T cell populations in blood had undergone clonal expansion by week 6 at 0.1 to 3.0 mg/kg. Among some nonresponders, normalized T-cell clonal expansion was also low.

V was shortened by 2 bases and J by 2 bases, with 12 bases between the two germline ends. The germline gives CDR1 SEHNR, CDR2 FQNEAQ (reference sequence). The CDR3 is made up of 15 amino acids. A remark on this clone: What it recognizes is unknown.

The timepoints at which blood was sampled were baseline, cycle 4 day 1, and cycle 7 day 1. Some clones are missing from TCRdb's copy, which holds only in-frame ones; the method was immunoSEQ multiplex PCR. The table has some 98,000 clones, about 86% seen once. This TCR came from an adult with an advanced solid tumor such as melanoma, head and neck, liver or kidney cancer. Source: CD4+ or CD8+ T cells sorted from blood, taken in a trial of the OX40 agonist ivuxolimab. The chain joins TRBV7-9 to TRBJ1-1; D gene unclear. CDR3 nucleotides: TGTGCCAGCAGCTTAAATTCTAGATATAACACTGAAGCTTTCTTT. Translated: CASSLNSRYNTEAFF.